This entry lists 30 T cell receptor beta chains sequenced from one sample in a study of neurological immune-mediated disorders (dated by TCRdb to the late 2010s). The receptor library was made with 5' RACE. Sequencing was carried out with an Illumina HiSeq 2500. Clones were called with MiXCR by TCRdb after fastp trimmed the public reads at Q25, and only in-frame beta chains were retained. Rows matching on CDR3 protein sequence are summarized as one entry with the most common DNA and genes. For this sample there are 84,000 or so distinct CDR3 sequences; approximately 4.3% appear just once. Together, the top ten hold less than 7.5% of the sample. The time point label on this specimen signifies: longitudinal time-point 3. The material sequenced was PBMCs. The receptors were gathered from a woman aged 55-70 years with multiple sclerosis.

Ten or more counts support this clonotype. The genes are TRBV20-1 and TRBJ2-5; the match to TRBD1 covers 9 bases. The trim removed 5 bases at V and 5 bases at J, leaving 9 bases unmatched. There are 14 residues in the CDR3. In germline, CDR1 is DFQATT, CDR2 SNEGSKA (reference sequence). The chain's CDR3 is CSAGGQGRQETQYF. DNA for the CDR3: TGCAGTGCTGGCGGACAGGGGCGGCAGGAGACCCAGTACTTC.

This clonotype occurred many times. The rearrangement uses TRBV3-1 and TRBJ2-2; D tentatively fits TRBD1 or TRBD2 (5 bases each). In germline, CDR1 is LGHDT, CDR2 YNNKEL (reference sequence). The CDR3 covers 15 residues. V lost 5 bases and J lost 10, with 20 bases in between. The CDR3 coding sequence is TGTGCCAGCAGCTTATTGGGGACGGCCGGGTTGGAGCTGTTTTTT. Protein sequence: CASSLLGTAGLELFF.

In its sample, this clonotype was seen many times. The CDR3 spells CASGDRRADTQYF. The CDR3 DNA is TGCGCCAGCGGGGACAGGAGGGCAGATACGCAGTATTTT. This rearrangement joins TRBV5-1 to TRBJ2-3, with TRBD1 matching over 8 bases. Looked up from germline, CDR1 is SGHRS and CDR2 is YFSETQ. V dropped 7 bases and J dropped 4; count of bases not matched to a gene: 5. The CDR3 length is 13 residues.

This clonotype has ten or more counts. This CDR3 reads CSASGGGAGYGYTF. The CDR3 nucleotides are TGCAGTGCTAGTGGGGGGGGCGCCGGCTATGGCTACACCTTC. The J gene is TRBJ1-2, the V gene TRBV20-1, with D perhaps TRBD1 (6 bases). V shed 3 bases and J shed 4 bases, with 15 bases lying between them. CDR1 is DFQATT and CDR2 is SNEGSKA in the germline V gene (reference sequence). The CDR3 is 14 amino acids.

This clonotype was found many times. The genes are TRBV5-1 and TRBJ2-5, with TRBD1 identical over 7 bases. The germline V gene has CDR1 SGHRS and CDR2 YFSETQ. Trimming at V came to 0 bases and at J to 5 bases, leaving 7 bases not matched to a gene. The CDR3 runs to 15 residues. CDR3: CASSLGDRDGETQYF. In nucleotides, the CDR3 is TGCGCCAGCAGCTTGGGAGACAGGGACGGGGAGACCCAGTACTTC.

This clonotype was observed many times. The chain has TRBV20-1 and TRBJ1-1; weak D call: TRBD1 (5 bases). Germline V gives CDR1 DFQATT, CDR2 SNEGSKA (reference sequence). V was trimmed by 4 bases and J by 2 bases, leaving 11 bases between them. There are 13 residues in the CDR3. CDR3 residues: CSAIGTVNTEAFF. CDR3 in DNA: TGCAGTGCTATTGGGACGGTAAACACTGAAGCTTTCTTT.

Ten or more counts support this clonotype. V and J are TRBV7-9 and TRBJ1-1; unclear D gene. The CDR3 covers 13 residues. Trimming stripped 6 bases from V and 0 bases from J, with 8 bases between. CDR1 SEHNR and CDR2 FQNEAQ come from the germline V gene (reference sequence). In nucleotides, the CDR3 is TGTGCCAGCAGGCTTCAAGTGAACACTGAAGCTTTCTTT. It is translated as CASRLQVNTEAFF.

For this clonotype: One end of the junction fails to match germline, which may point to a read error. The rearrangement links TRBV19 to TRBJ2-3; 7 bases align to TRBD2. The CDR3 runs 13 residues. Germline loops: CDR1 LNHDA, CDR2 SQIVND (reference sequence). The CDR3 DNA is TGTGCCAGTAGTATAACTATAGAGACTAGCAAGAATTTT. This encodes CASSITIETSKNF.

At least ten counts were recorded for this clonotype. The chain uses TRBV12-3 or TRBV12-4 and TRBJ2-2; 12 bases are shared with TRBD2. The CDR3 consists of 17 residues. With 7 bases clipped from V and 0 bases from J, the junction kept 6 bases outside the gene matches. CDR3 in DNA: TGTGCCAGCACCATGGGACTAGCGGGCCCGAACACCGGGGAGCTGTTTTTT. It specifies CASTMGLAGPNTGELFF.

Ten or more counts support this clonotype. The chain combines TRBV3-1 with TRBJ2-3; 11 positions agree with TRBD2. This CDR3 contains 16 residues. Germline CDR1 LGHDT, CDR2 YNNKEL (reference sequence). The V gene end was trimmed by 2 bases and the J gene end by 4 bases; junction bases not matched to a gene: 5. The CDR3 protein is CASSQIISGGADTQYF. The CDR3, as DNA: TGTGCCAGCAGCCAAATAATTAGCGGGGGGGCAGATACGCAGTATTTT.

This clonotype was picked up many times. J is TRBJ2-7 and V is TRBV3-1; 7 nucleotides line up with TRBD2. Germline V gene sequence: CDR1 LGHDT, CDR2 YNNKEL (reference sequence). The CDR3 sequence is 15 residues long. V lost 3 bases and J lost 0; bases outside the gene matches: 5. CDR3 sequence (DNA): TGTGCCAGCAGCCAGAGCGGGGCGCTCTCCTACGAGCAGTACTTC. This encodes CASSQSGALSYEQYF.

This clonotype was seen many times. The J gene is TRBJ2-2, the V gene TRBV12-3 or TRBV12-4; the D gene is possibly TRBD2 (5 bases). The CDR3 sequence is 15 residues long. V was shortened by 6 bases and J by 6 bases, with 17 bases between the two germline ends. Here the CDR3 reads CASSTDSRPPGELFF. CDR3 DNA sequence: TGTGCCAGCAGCACGGACTCACGACCACCCGGGGAGCTGTTTTTT.

The sample holds many counts of this clonotype. This sequence joins TRBV7-8 and TRBJ1-5; D is unresolved. The CDR3 contains 17 residues. V dropped 1 base and J dropped 2 bases, with 15 bases sitting between them. Germline V gene lookup returns CDR1 SGHVS and CDR2 FQNEAQ. CDR3 sequence reads: CASSLGSRTLGNQPQHF. The CDR3 DNA is TGTGCCAGCAGCTTAGGTTCCAGGACCTTGGGCAATCAGCCCCAGCATTTT.

This clonotype came up many times. This chain links TRBV5-5 with TRBJ2-7; D is perhaps TRBD1 or TRBD2 (6 bases each). V was shortened by 4 bases and J by 0 bases, with 14 bases between the two germline ends. The V gene's germline CDR1 is SGHKS and CDR2 YYEKEE (reference sequence). The CDR3 consists of 15 residues. CDR3 in amino acids: CASSKGGLSSYEQYF. The CDR3 DNA reads as TGTGCCAGCAGCAAGGGGGGCTTGAGCTCCTACGAGCAGTACTTC.

This clonotype was observed at least ten times. The rearrangement links TRBV7-8 to TRBJ1-1; 9 nucleotides agree with TRBD1. Trimming cost V 3 bases and J 4 bases; bases outside gene matches: 3. Germline loops: CDR1 SGHVS, CDR2 FQNEAQ. The CDR3 is 14 amino acids. The CDR3 here is CASSFGTGFTEAFF. CDR3 nucleotides: TGTGCCAGCAGCTTTGGGACAGGGTTCACTGAAGCTTTCTTT.

At least ten counts were recorded for this clonotype. The chain has TRBV20-1 and TRBJ1-2; 7 bases agree with TRBD1. Germline CDR1 is DFQATT and CDR2 is SNEGSKA (reference sequence). The V and J ends lost 2 bases and 4 bases, in that order; junction bases with no gene match: 7. The CDR3 runs to 14 residues. As DNA, the CDR3 is TGCAGTGCTAGACGGGACAGTCCCCCCTATGGCTACACCTTC. It encodes CSARRDSPPYGYTF.

Many counts were recorded for this clonotype. V is TRBV7-6 and J is TRBJ2-5; TRBD2 agrees at 11 bases. With V trimmed by 5 bases and J by 5 bases, 10 bases remained unmatched. Germline lookup yields CDR1 SGHVS and CDR2 FNYEAQ. The CDR3 sequence is 16 residues long. CDR3 DNA: TGTGCCAGCAGCCGGAATAGCGGGGGGGCCGGGGAGACCCAGTACTTC. This gives the protein CASSRNSGGAGETQYF.

This clonotype was picked up many times. The rearrangement joins TRBV9 to TRBJ1-5; D may be TRBD1 (6 bases). The V gene's germline CDR1 is SGDLS and CDR2 YYNGEE. This CDR3 is built from 15 residues. The V end lost 0 bases, the J end lost 3 bases, and 10 bases lay between the germline ends. CDR3 loop: CASSVGGGINQPQHF. The CDR3 nucleotides read TGTGCCAGCAGCGTAGGAGGGGGTATCAATCAGCCCCAGCATTTT.

This clonotype was picked up many times. V is TRBV5-1 and J is TRBJ2-1; no firm D call. The germline gives CDR1 SGHRS, CDR2 YFSETQ. With 0 bases removed from V and 8 bases from J, the gap between germline ends came to 15 bases. This CDR3 has 15 amino acids. This CDR3 is CASSLGSAVVDEQFF. The CDR3 DNA reads TGCGCCAGCAGCTTGGGGTCGGCGGTGGTCGATGAGCAGTTCTTC.

This clonotype was seen repeatedly, ten times or more. The chain links TRBV29-1 to TRBJ1-4; D not certain. V lost 6 bases and J lost 8, with 13 bases in between. In germline, CDR1 is SQVTM, CDR2 ANQGSEA. CDR3 length equals 12 residues. The CDR3 coding sequence is TGCAGCGTATCAACATCCCCCGAAAAACTGTTTTTT. Translation: CSVSTSPEKLFF. Combining the CDR3 with reference TRBV29-1 and TRBJ1-4 gives the whole variable domain SAVISQKPSRDICQRGTSLTIQCQVDSQVTMMFWYRQQPGQSLTLIATANQGSEATYESGFVIDKFPISRPNLTFSTLTVSNMSPEDSSIYLCSVSTSPEKLFFGSGTQLSVL.

This clonotype came up many times. This rearrangement joins TRBV5-5 to TRBJ1-2, with TRBD1 matching 8 bases. V gave up 5 bases and J gave up 6 bases; unmatched junction bases: 12. The CDR3 extends over 15 amino acids. Germline V CDR1 and CDR2: SGHKS, YYEKEE (reference sequence). Here the CDR3 DNA reads TGTGCCAGCAGATTTAGCGGACAGGGTGGGGATGGCTACACCTTC. It encodes CASRFSGQGGDGYTF.

This clonotype has at least ten counts. This chain joins TRBV20-1 and TRBJ1-1; no clear D gene. V was pared by 6 bases and J by 4 bases, with 12 bases between. Looked up from germline, CDR1 is DFQATT and CDR2 is SNEGSKA (reference sequence). The CDR3 contains 12 residues. The CDR3 reads CSATHGSTEAFF. The DNA for the CDR3 is TGCAGTGCAACCCATGGTAGCACTGAAGCTTTCTTT.

This clonotype has ten or more counts. V usage is TRBV12-3 or TRBV12-4 and J usage is TRBJ1-5, with D perhaps TRBD1 (5 bases). The V and J ends lost 2 bases and 1 base respectively, with 9 bases between them. There are 15 residues in the CDR3. In DNA form, the CDR3 reads TGTGCCAGCAGTTTAAAAGGGGCGAGCAATCAGCCCCAGCATTTT. This sequence encodes CASSLKGASNQPQHF.

This clonotype was seen at least ten times. V and J are TRBV3-1 and TRBJ2-3; D not certain. Germline V CDR1 and CDR2: LGHDT, YNNKEL (reference sequence). The CDR3 has 15 amino acids. Trimming took 4 bases from V and 6 from J, leaving 17 bases between them. CDR3 protein: CASSPQVARRDTQYF. Written as DNA, the CDR3 is TGTGCCAGCAGCCCTCAAGTAGCACGCAGGGATACGCAGTATTTT.

Many counts were recorded for this clonotype. The chain combines TRBV20-1 with TRBJ2-7, with 7 bases identical to TRBD1. The J segment lost 3 bases and the V segment lost 0 bases, leaving 8 bases of the junction unmatched. CDR1 and CDR2 (germline): DFQATT, SNEGSKA (reference sequence). The CDR3 sequence is 15 residues long. For the CDR3, the DNA is TGCAGTGCTAGAGACCGTTCGACAGGGATCTACGAGCAGTACTTC. This encodes CSARDRSTGIYEQYF.

At least ten counts were recorded for this clonotype. This chain links TRBV12-3 or TRBV12-4 with TRBJ2-7, with 7 bases fitting TRBD2. The CDR3 sequence is 15 residues long. The V gene end was trimmed by 5 bases and the J gene end by 5 bases; junction bases not matched to a gene: 12. The CDR3 DNA reads TGTGCCAGCAGTCCCCGGGGACCCCGGGGGGACGAGCAGTACTTC. It translates to CASSPRGPRGDEQYF.

This clonotype showed up many times. The chain carries TRBV25-1 and TRBJ1-5, with D uncertain. Trimming took off 5 bases at V and 2 bases at J, with 7 bases between the two ends. Germline-derived CDR1 and CDR2 are MGHDK and SYGVNS. This CDR3 is 13 amino acids long. The CDR3, as DNA: TGTGCCAGCAGTATAGCTGGCAATCAGCCCCAGCATTTT. Translating gives CASSIAGNQPQHF.

This clonotype was seen many times. One end of the junction is discordant with germline, which a read error may explain. This chain connects TRBV20-1 to TRBJ1-4; 11 nucleotides align to TRBD1. Germline CDR1 reads DFQATT; CDR2 reads SNEGSKA (reference sequence). The CDR3 length is 12 residues. The CDR3 region has the DNA TGCAGTGCTAGAGATCATGGACAGGGGGCTCGATTT. The encoded protein is CSARDHGQGARF.

Points on this clonotype: The limits of the CDR3 on the DNA are not certain, so only TCRdb's listed CDR3 is given. J is TRBJ2-7 and V is TRBV2; no check of the table's D call, TRBD2, against the DNA was made. The CDR3 is 18 amino acids in total, end residues counted. Looked up from germline, CDR1 is SNHLY and CDR2 is FYNNEI. The CDR3: CACSAREYRDYETYEQYF.

This clonotype was seen ten or more times. The V call is TRBV15, the J call TRBJ2-1; 8 bases agree with TRBD2. The V segment lost 0 bases and the J segment 9 bases; nucleotides outside the gene matches: 13. Germline V gene lookup returns CDR1 LNHNV and CDR2 YYDKDF (reference sequence). The CDR3 has 17 residues. CDR3 bases: TGTGCCACCAGCAGAGATCTAGGAGCGGGGGTATCTGGTGAGCAGTTCTTC. Residues: CATSRDLGAGVSGEQFF.